This T cell receptor beta chain was recorded in a study of tumor-infiltrating lymphocytes in primary liver carcinoma. Study-wide context: The study reported T1-T3 N0M0 tumors spanning 4.2 to 10 cm.

As for this clonotype: A read error may explain this, as a much larger clone is one base away.

The CDR3 consists of 15 residues. Germline-derived CDR1 and CDR2 are SGHNT and YYREEE (reference sequence). Germline trimming cut 4 bases from V and 6 bases from J; bases unmatched to any gene: 7. A primer matching the constant region was used to make TCR beta cDNA from around 460 ng of total RNA. Libraries of TCR beta came from three nested multiplex PCR rounds with slightly modified ARM-PCR. The opening two PCR rounds, about 10 cycles each, paired TRBV1-TRBV30 forward primers with a C-beta reverse primer. TCRdb re-analysed the multiplex PCR reads in MiXCR, keeping a single row per CDR3 protein. The sample gives fewer than 400,000 distinct CDR3 sequences, 65% of which show up once; roughly 10% is in the top ten. The source of the blood RNA was unsorted whole blood, and germline DNA was extracted as well.

This sequence joins TRBV5-4 and TRBJ2-7, with 13 bases aligning to TRBD2. The origin of this receptor is a man aged 35 to 55 with primary liver carcinoma and hepatitis B virus infection. Specimen: peripheral blood. CDR3 loop: CASSPGLAGEGEQYF. Written as DNA, the CDR3 is TGTGCCAGCAGCCCCGGACTAGCGGGAGAGGGCGAGCAGTACTTC.